Listed below are T cell receptor beta chains from one sample, sequenced in a study of blood T cell repertoires in COVID-19. Data came from immunoSEQ multiplex PCR; TCRdb stores just in-frame clones and leaves some out. The sample has over 350,000 clones, nearly 90% seen once; the top ten hold 1.5% to 2%. Sequencing was done on a sample of PBMCs or T cells enriched from blood (not recorded which). These receptors were obtained from a woman aged 18-29 years with acute COVID-19. The conserved cysteine and the conserved F or W are not part of the CDR3 here. The order of the fields is D gene, clone size, J gene, V gene, CDR3 protein. The D gene is left open where the match is weak. Clone size, where shown, is once, few, many, or a class for clones that have expanded.

>NA|NA|TRBJ1-2|TRBV19
ASSIAGRAYGYT
>NA|NA|TRBJ1-3|TRBV6-5
ATTRQVGNTIY
>NA|once|TRBJ1-1|TRBV6-6
ASNLQGGAEAF
>NA|NA|TRBJ2-4|TRBV14
ASSLDRRGKNIQY
>NA|NA|TRBJ1-2|TRBV9
ASSPTQRVRMRYGYT
>TRBD1|NA|TRBJ2-1|TRBV11-2
ASSFGTGGGTEQF
>NA|few|TRBJ1-6|TRBV6-5
ASSRDTDRSPLH
>TRBD1|once|TRBJ2-7|TRBV6-5
ASNPGQGAYEQY
>NA|NA|TRBJ2-1|TRBV28
ASSPPPGTGTLAGSYNEQF
>NA|NA|TRBJ1-4|TRBV19
ASSFAGGTNEKLF
>TRBD1|NA|TRBJ1-4|TRBV7-9
ASSLQRAGGEKLF
>TRBD1|NA|TRBJ1-6|TRBV6-2/TRBV6-3
ASSTSGTGASPLH
>NA|NA|TRBJ1-1|TRBV5-1
ASSPDSTSSAF
>NA|NA|TRBJ2-6|TRBV6-5
ASSRSSSGANVLT
>NA|NA|TRBJ1-3|TRBV6-5
ASSRSDSGSTIY
>TRBD1|few|TRBJ1-4|TRBV28
ASSRGTGPNEKLF
>NA|once|TRBJ2-7|TRBV11-2
ASSFRRQAYEQY
>NA|NA|TRBJ2-7|TRBV7-9
ASSHGTPYEQY
>NA|NA|TRBJ2-3|TRBV11-2
ASRVQPGLTDTQY
>NA|NA|TRBJ1-2|TRBV9
ASSDGTHYGYT
>NA|NA|TRBJ2-1|TRBV5-4
ASSLAQGPYNEQF
>NA|NA|TRBJ2-1|TRBV10-1
ASSSGASGEQF
>NA|NA|TRBJ1-2|TRBV15
ATSSFPLNYGYT
>NA|NA|TRBJ2-5|TRBV27
ASSLAREETQY
>TRBD2|NA|TRBJ2-3|TRBV11-3
ASSSGDYGFTDTQY
>TRBD1|NA|TRBJ2-3|TRBV29-1
SATGGAPSTDTQY
>NA|NA|TRBJ2-1|TRBV2
ASSGREPTYNEQF
>NA|NA|TRBJ1-1|TRBV7-9
ASSPLSGRTANTEAF
>NA|NA|TRBJ2-3|TRBV7-9
ASSPPGGGTDTQY
>TRBD1|NA|TRBJ2-3|TRBV9
ASSPLRSGTGTDTQY
>NA|NA|TRBJ1-6|TRBV11-2
ASSRTLSSYNSPLH
>NA|NA|TRBJ1-3|TRBV6-1
ASSDQGAGPGNTIY
>TRBD1|few|TRBJ1-6|TRBV6-5
ASSKRDSGSPLH
>NA|NA|TRBJ1-1|TRBV7-2
ASSFLRINTEAF
>TRBD2|NA|TRBJ2-1|TRBV23-1
ASSQKNLSSGGYNEQF
>NA|NA|TRBJ2-7|TRBV3-1/TRBV3-2
ASSHGTLSYEQY
>TRBD1|NA|TRBJ2-7|TRBV14
ASSQDSVFVQGPYEQY
>NA|NA|TRBJ1-1|TRBV5-1
ASSLVSGRAEAF
>NA|NA|TRBJ1-1|TRBV5-4
ASSQGQQNTEAF
>TRBD1|NA|TRBJ1-5|TRBV27
ASSPQGAANQPQH
>NA|NA|TRBJ2-7|TRBV19
AVGRTRDYEQY
>TRBD2|NA|TRBJ2-1|TRBV5-6
ASSFRSSGLSSYNEQF
>NA|NA|TRBJ1-2|TRBV29-1
SVERGGFRGYT
>NA|NA|TRBJ1-1|TRBV6-5
ASKPGNTEAF
>TRBD1|NA|TRBJ1-1|TRBV5-1
ASSPTGAAEAF
>NA|once|TRBJ1-1|TRBV7-9
ASSLREEEAF
>TRBD1|once|TRBJ2-1|TRBV19
ASRGQGYNEQF